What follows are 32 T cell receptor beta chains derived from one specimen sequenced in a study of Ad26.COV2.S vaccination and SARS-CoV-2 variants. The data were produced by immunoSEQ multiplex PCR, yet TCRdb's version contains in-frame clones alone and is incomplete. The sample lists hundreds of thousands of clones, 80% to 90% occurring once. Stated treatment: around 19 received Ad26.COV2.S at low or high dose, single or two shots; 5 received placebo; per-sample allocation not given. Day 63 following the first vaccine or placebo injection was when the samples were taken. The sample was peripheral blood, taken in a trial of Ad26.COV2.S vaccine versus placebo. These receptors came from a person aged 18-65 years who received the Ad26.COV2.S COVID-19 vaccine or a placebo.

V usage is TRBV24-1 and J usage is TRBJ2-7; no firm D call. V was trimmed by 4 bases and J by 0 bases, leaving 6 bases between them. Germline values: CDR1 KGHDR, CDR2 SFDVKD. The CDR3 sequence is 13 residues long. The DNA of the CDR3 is TGTGCCACCAGTGACCGCTACTCCTACGAGCAGTACTTC. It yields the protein CATSDRYSYEQYF.

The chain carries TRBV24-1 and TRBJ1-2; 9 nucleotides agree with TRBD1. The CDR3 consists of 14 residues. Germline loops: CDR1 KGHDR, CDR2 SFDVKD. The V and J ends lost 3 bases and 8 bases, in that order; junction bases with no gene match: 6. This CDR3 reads CATSDPGTGLGYTF. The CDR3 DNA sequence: TGTGCCACCAGTGATCCCGGGACAGGGCTAGGCTACACCTTC.

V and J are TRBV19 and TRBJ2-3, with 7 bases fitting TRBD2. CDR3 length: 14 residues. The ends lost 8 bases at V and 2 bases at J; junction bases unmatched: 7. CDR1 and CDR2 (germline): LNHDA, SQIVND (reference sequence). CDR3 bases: TGTGCCAGTCAACCAGCGGGGACCACAGATACGCAGTATTTT. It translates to CASQPAGTTDTQYF.

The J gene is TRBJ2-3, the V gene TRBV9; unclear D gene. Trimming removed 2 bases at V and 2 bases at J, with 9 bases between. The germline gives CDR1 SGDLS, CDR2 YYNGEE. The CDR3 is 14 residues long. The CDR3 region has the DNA TGTGCCAGCAGCGTGGAGAAACTCACAGATACGCAGTATTTT. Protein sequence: CASSVEKLTDTQYF.

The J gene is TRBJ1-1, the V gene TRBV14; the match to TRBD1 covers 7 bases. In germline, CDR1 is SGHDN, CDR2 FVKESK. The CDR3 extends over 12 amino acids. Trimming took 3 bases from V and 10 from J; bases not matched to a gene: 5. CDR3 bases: TGTGCCAGCAGCCAGGGACAGTGGAGAGCTTTCTTT. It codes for CASSQGQWRAFF.

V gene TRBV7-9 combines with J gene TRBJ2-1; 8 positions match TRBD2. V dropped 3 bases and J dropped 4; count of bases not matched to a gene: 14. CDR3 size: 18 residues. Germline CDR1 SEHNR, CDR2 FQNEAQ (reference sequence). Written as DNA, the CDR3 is TGTGCCAGCAGCTTCGAAACTAGCGGTGGTAGGGCATACAATGAGCAGTTCTTC. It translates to CASSFETSGGRAYNEQFF.

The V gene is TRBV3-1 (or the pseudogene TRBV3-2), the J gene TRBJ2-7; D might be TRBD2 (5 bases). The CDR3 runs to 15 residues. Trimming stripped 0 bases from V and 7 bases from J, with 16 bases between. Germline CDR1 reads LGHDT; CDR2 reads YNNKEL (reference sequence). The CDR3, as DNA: TGTGCCAGCAGCCAAGAAATAGCGACTCTTTCTGAGCAGTACTTC. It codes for CASSQEIATLSEQYF.

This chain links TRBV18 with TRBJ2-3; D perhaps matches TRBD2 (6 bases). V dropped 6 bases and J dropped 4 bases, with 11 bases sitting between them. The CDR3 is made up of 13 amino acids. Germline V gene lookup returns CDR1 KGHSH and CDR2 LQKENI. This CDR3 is CASSGGEPDTQYF. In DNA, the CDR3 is TGTGCCAGCTCTGGAGGGGAGCCAGATACGCAGTATTTT.

This chain's CDR3 is CASSPGLLTGELFF. DNA for the CDR3: TGTGCCAGCAGCCCGGGCCTTCTCACCGGGGAGCTGTTTTTT. The genes are TRBV9 and TRBJ2-2; D is undetermined. Trimming removed 4 bases at V and 4 bases at J, with 11 bases between. CDR1 and CDR2 (germline): SGDLS, YYNGEE. The CDR3 sequence is 14 residues long.

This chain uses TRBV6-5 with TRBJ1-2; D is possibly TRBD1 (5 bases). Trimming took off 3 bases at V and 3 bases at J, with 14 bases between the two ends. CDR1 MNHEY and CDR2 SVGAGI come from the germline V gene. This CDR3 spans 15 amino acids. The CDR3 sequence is CASSYRDVGYYGYTF. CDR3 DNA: TGTGCCAGCAGTTATAGGGACGTTGGGTACTATGGCTACACCTTC.

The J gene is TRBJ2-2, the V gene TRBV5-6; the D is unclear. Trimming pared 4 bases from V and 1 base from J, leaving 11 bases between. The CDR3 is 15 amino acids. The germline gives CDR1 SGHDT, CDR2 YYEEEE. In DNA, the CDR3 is TGTGCCAGCAGCCCGACACCGGTGAACACCGGGGAGCTGTTTTTT. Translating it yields CASSPTPVNTGELFF.

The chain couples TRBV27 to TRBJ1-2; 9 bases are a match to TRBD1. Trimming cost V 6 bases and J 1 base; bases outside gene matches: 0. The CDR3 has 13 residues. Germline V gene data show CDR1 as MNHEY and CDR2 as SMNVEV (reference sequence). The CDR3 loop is CASRGQGNYGYTF. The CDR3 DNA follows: TGTGCCAGCAGGGGACAGGGTAACTATGGCTACACCTTC.

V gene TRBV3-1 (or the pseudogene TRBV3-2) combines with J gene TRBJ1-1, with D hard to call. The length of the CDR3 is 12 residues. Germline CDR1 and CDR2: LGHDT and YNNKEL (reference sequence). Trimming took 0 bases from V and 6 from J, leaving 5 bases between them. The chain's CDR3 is CASSQEGSEAFF. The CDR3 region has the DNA TGTGCCAGCAGCCAAGAAGGTTCTGAAGCTTTCTTT.

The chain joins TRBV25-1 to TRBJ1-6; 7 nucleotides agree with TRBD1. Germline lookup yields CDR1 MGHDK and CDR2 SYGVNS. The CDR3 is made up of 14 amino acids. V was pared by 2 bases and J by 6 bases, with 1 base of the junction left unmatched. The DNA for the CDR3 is TGTGCCAGCAGTGAAGGGACAGTTAATTCACCCCTCCACTTT. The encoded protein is CASSEGTVNSPLHF.

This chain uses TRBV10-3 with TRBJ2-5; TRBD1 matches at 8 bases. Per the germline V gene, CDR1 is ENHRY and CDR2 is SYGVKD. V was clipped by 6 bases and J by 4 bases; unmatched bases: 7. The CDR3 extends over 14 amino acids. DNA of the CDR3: TGTGCCATCAGCGACAGGGGTTTCCGAGAGACCCAGTACTTC. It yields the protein CAISDRGFRETQYF.

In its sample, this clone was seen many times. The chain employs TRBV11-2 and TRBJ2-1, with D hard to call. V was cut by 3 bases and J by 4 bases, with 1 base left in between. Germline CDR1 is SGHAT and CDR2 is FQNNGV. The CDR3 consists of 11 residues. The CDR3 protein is CASSFYNEQFF. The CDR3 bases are TGTGCCAGCAGCTTTTACAATGAGCAGTTCTTC.

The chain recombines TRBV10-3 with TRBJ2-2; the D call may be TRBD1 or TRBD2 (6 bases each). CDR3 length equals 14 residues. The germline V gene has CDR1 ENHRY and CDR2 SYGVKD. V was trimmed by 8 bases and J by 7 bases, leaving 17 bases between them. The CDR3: CAIYPGGRNGELFF. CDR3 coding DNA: TGTGCCATCTACCCTGGGGGGCGAAACGGGGAGCTGTTTTTT.

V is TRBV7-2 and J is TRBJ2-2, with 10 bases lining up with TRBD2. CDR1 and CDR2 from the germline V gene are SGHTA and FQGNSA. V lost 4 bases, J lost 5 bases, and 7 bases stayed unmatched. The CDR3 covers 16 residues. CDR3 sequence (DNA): TGTGCCAGCAGCTGGCTAAGCGGGGGGGAGACCGGGGAGCTGTTTTTT. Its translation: CASSWLSGGETGELFF.

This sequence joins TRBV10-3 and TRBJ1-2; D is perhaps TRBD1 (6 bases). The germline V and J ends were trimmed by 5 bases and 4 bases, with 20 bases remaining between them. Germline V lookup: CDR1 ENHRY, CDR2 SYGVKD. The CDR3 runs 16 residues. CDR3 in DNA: TGTGCCATCAGTTCAGCGGCCAGGGTAGGGGGCTATGGCTACACCTTC. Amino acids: CAISSAARVGGYGYTF.

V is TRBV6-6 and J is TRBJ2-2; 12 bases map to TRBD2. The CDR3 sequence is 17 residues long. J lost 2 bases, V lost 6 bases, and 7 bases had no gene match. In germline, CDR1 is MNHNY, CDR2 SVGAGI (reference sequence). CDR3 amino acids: CASRRLAGAPNTGELFF. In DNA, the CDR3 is TGTGCCAGCAGACGACTAGCGGGGGCCCCTAACACCGGGGAGCTGTTTTTT.

This chain's CDR3 is CASSSSHERLYEQYF. In DNA form, the CDR3 reads TGTGCCAGCAGCTCAAGTCACGAGCGGCTCTACGAGCAGTACTTC. V gene TRBV5-4 combines with J gene TRBJ2-7; D is possibly TRBD2 (5 bases). Germline CDR1 SGHNT, CDR2 YYREEE (reference sequence). V was cut by 3 bases and J by 3 bases, with 16 bases left in between. The CDR3 spans 15 residues.

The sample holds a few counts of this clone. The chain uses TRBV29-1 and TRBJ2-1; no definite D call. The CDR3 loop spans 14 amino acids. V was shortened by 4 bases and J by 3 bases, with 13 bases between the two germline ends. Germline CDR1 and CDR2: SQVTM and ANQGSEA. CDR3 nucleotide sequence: TGCAGCGTTGGTTCTCGCTCTTTCTACAATGAGCAGTTCTTC. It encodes CSVGSRSFYNEQFF.

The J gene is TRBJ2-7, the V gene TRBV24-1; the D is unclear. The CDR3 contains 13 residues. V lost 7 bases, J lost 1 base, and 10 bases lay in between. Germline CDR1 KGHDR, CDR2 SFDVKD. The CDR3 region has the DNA TGTGCCACCAGCTTAGGTGGGTCCTACGAGCAGTACTTC. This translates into CATSLGGSYEQYF.

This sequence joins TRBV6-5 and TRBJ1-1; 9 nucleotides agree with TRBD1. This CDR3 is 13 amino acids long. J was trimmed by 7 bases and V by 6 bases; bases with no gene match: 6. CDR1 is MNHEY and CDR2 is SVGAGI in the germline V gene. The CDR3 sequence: CASRRTGALEAFF. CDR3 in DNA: TGTGCCAGCAGAAGGACAGGGGCCCTTGAAGCTTTCTTT.

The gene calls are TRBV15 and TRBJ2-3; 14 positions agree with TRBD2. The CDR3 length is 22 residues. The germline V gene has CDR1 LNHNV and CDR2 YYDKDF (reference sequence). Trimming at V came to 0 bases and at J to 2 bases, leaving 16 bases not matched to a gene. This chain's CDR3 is CATSRDLSRGLAGDVYTDTQYF. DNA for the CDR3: TGTGCCACCAGCAGAGATCTTAGTCGGGGACTAGCGGGGGATGTTTACACAGATACGCAGTATTTT.

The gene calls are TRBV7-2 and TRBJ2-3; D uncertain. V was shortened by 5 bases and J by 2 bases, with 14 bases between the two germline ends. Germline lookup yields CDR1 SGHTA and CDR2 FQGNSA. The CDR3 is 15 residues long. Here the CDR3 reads CASSDRRRYTDTQYF. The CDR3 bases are TGTGCCAGCAGCGACCGTAGACGGTACACAGATACGCAGTATTTT.

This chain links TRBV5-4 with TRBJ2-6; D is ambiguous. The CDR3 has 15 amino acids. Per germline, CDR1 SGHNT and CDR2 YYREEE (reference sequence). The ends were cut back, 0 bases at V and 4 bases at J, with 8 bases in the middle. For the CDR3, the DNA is TGTGCCAGCAGCTTGGACTTCTTAGGGGCCAACGTCCTGACTTTC. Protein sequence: CASSLDFLGANVLTF.

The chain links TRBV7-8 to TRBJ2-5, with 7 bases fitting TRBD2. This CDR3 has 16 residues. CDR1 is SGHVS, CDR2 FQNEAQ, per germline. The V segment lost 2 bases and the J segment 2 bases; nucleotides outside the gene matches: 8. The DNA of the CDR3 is TGTGCCAGCAGCTTATTACCGGGAGGCCGGCAAGAGACCCAGTACTTC. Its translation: CASSLLPGGRQETQYF.

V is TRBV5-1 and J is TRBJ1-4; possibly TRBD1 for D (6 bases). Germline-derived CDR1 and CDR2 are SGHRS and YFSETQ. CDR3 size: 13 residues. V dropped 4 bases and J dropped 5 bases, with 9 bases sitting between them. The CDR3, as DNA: TGCGCCAGCAGCCCAACAGGGAATGAAAAACTGTTTTTT. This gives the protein CASSPTGNEKLFF.

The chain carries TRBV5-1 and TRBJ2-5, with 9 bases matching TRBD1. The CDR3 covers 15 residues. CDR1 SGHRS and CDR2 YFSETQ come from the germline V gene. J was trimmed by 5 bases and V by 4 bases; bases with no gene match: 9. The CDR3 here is CASSLTGGAWETQYF. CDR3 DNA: TGCGCCAGCAGCCTAACAGGGGGCGCGTGGGAGACCCAGTACTTC.

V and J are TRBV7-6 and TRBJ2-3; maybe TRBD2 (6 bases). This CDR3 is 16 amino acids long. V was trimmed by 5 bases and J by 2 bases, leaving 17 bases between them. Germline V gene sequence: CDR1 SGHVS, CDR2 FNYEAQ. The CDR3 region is CASSRPGGESTDTQYF. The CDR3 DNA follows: TGTGCCAGCAGCCGCCCTGGCGGGGAGTCCACAGATACGCAGTATTTT.

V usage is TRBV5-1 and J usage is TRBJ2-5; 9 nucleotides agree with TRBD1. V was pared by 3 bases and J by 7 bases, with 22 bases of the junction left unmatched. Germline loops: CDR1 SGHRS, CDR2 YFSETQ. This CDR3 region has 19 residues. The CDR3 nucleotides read TGCGCCAGCAGCTGGGGCGCGGGACAGGGTTTTGTCTCGGTGGCGACCCAGTACTTC. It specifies CASSWGAGQGFVSVATQYF.